This TCR beta chain is from a study of blood T cell repertoires in COVID-19. Study-wide context: The United States, Italy and Spain supplied acute and convalescent COVID-19 samples. The cDNA or gDNA used as material had been derived from T cells, B-cell-depleted T cells, or PBMCs.

This CDR3 contains 11 residues. In germline, CDR1 is DFQATT, CDR2 SNEGSKA (reference sequence). Trimming took off 2 bases at V and 5 bases at J, with 5 bases between the two ends. In the authors' methods: Reference gene primer amplification gave estimated nucleated cell counts. Sequencing was performed with immunoSEQ multiplex PCR; in TCRdb, only in-frame clones are kept and a portion is missing. V, J and clone size are taken as reported in that table, and D and trimming were inferred from the DNA itself. The repertoire consists of a few hundred thousand clones, with 75% to 90% occurring once and the leading ten covering around 9.6%. Followed over time, Seattle patients had been enrolled while infection was active.

Sequenced sample: peripheral blood. This clonotype originated in a woman between 65 and 79 years old with COVID-19, enrolled during active disease. This chain connects TRBV20-1 to TRBJ2-3, with D unresolved. This CDR3 is CSARTRDTQYF. In DNA form, the CDR3 reads TGCAGTGCTAGAACCAGAGATACGCAGTATTTT.